The next 22 T cell receptor beta chains were all read from a single sample in a study of T-cell reconstitution after alpha-beta-depleted transplantation in children. Broader study findings: About two months after transplant, alpha-beta T cells reportedly came from several hundred expanded graft clones.

Their cognate antigens are unknown. Unique molecular identifiers were incorporated when the TCRbeta library was constructed. TCRdb re-called the PCR reads with MiXCR, one entry per CDR3 protein. The sample yields about 32,000 distinct CDR3 sequences, over 6.5% seen once. The specimen was peripheral blood, collected 60 days after TCRalphabeta/CD19-depleted stem cell transplant. These receptors came from a child less than two years old who had a stem cell transplant for acute myeloid leukemia, so the T cells may come from the graft donor.

At least ten counts were recorded for this clonotype. The chain links TRBV7-2 to TRBJ1-1, with D perhaps TRBD1 (6 bases). Germline loops: CDR1 SGHTA, CDR2 FQGNSA. V was cut by 5 bases and J by 6 bases, with 13 bases left in between. The CDR3 contains 13 residues. The CDR3 reads CASSPIQGAEAFF. For the CDR3, the DNA is TGTGCCAGCAGCCCTATACAGGGCGCTGAAGCTTTCTTT.

This clonotype showed up many times. The chain couples TRBV28 to TRBJ2-3; 7 bases agree with TRBD2. The CDR3 is 16 amino acids. The V gene's germline CDR1 is MDHEN and CDR2 SYDVKM. V lost 5 bases, J lost 3 bases, and 11 bases stayed unmatched. This CDR3 is CASSPLAEEYTDTQYF. CDR3 nucleotide sequence: TGTGCCAGCAGTCCTCTAGCGGAGGAGTATACAGATACGCAGTATTTT.

The sample holds many counts of this clonotype. This chain uses TRBV20-1 with TRBJ1-5; a possible D gene is TRBD1 (5 bases). Germline V gene data show CDR1 as DFQATT and CDR2 as SNEGSKA (reference sequence). The CDR3 runs 15 residues. V was pared by 4 bases and J by 3 bases, with 16 bases between. Here the CDR3 DNA reads TGCAGTGCTACGTTTCCCGCGGGGGACAATCAGCCCCAGCATTTT. It yields the protein CSATFPAGDNQPQHF.

This clonotype was counted at least ten times. The rearrangement joins TRBV4-3 to TRBJ2-1; D uncertain. V lost 0 bases and J lost 8, with 8 bases in between. Germline loops: CDR1 LGHNA, CDR2 YSLEER. The CDR3 contains 13 residues. CDR3 nucleotides: TGCGCCAGCAGCCAAGATCAGGCTTATGAGCAGTTCTTC. Its translation: CASSQDQAYEQFF.

This clonotype was observed at least ten times. This chain uses TRBV15 with TRBJ2-7; D is ambiguous. The germline V gene has CDR1 LNHNV and CDR2 YYDKDF (reference sequence). The CDR3 is made up of 13 amino acids. V was pared by 6 bases and J by 0 bases, with 9 bases between. CDR3 DNA: TGTGCCACCAGAGTGCAGAGCTCCTACGAGCAGTACTTC. Residues: CATRVQSSYEQYF.

This clonotype was detected many times. The J gene is TRBJ2-3, the V gene TRBV7-2, with D possibly TRBD2 on 6 matching bases. V lost 1 base, J lost 3 bases, and 14 bases lay in between. The CDR3 is made up of 16 amino acids. Germline V lookup: CDR1 SGHTA, CDR2 FQGNSA. The DNA for the CDR3 is TGTGCCAGCAGCTTAGTGGGGACTCGGGTGACAGATACGCAGTATTTT. Amino acids: CASSLVGTRVTDTQYF. Based on the CDR3 plus reference TRBV7-2 and TRBJ2-3, the full variable domain is GAGVSQSPSNKVTEKGKDVELRCDPISGHTALYWYRQSLGQGLEFLIYFQGNSAPDKSGLPSDRFSAERTGGSVSTLTIQRTQQEDSAVYLCASSLVGTRVTDTQYFGPGTRLTVL.

This clonotype was seen repeatedly, ten times or more. In nucleotides, the CDR3 is TGTGCCAGCAGCTTAGCCCAAGGAGAAATCGGCACCGGGGAGCTGTTTTTT. As protein: CASSLAQGEIGTGELFF. The chain uses TRBV7-6 and TRBJ2-2, with D unresolved. Trimming pared 0 bases from V and 4 bases from J, leaving 15 bases between. The CDR3 runs 17 residues. CDR1 and CDR2 (germline): SGHVS, FNYEAQ.

This clonotype was seen at least ten times. This chain uses TRBV2 with TRBJ1-2, with a possible D match to TRBD1 (5 bases). The CDR3 has 13 residues. Germline assignment: CDR1 SNHLY and CDR2 FYNNEI. V was pared by 10 bases and J by 3 bases, with 15 bases between. Written as DNA, the CDR3 is TGTGCCACATTTCTTCCAGGGCACTATGGCTACACCTTC. Encoded protein: CATFLPGHYGYTF.

This clonotype was counted at least ten times. The chain recombines TRBV7-2 with TRBJ2-5, with D possibly matching TRBD1 (6 bases). Germline V lookup: CDR1 SGHTA, CDR2 FQGNSA. The CDR3 extends over 15 amino acids. V was cut by 1 base and J by 0 bases, with 9 bases left in between. CDR3 loop: CASSLVGTHQETQYF. For the CDR3, the DNA is TGTGCCAGCAGCTTAGTCGGGACACACCAAGAGACCCAGTACTTC.

This clonotype showed up many times. V and J are TRBV4-3 and TRBJ2-5; no clear D gene. The ends were cut back, 0 bases at V and 3 bases at J, with 8 bases in the middle. This CDR3 has 14 amino acids. CDR1 is LGHNA, CDR2 YSLEER, per germline. The CDR3 coding sequence is TGCGCCAGCAGCCAAGATCGTACAGAAGAGACCCAGTACTTC. It translates to CASSQDRTEETQYF.

This clonotype has a count of ten or more. J is TRBJ2-7 and V is TRBV28, with 9 bases lining up with TRBD2. Germline V gives CDR1 MDHEN, CDR2 SYDVKM. The CDR3 runs 15 residues. V gave up 6 bases and J gave up 3 bases; unmatched junction bases: 9. The CDR3 sequence is CASSPDPSGNYEQYF. The CDR3 nucleotides read TGTGCCAGCAGCCCGGACCCTAGCGGGAACTACGAGCAGTACTTC.

The rearrangement uses TRBV7-6 and TRBJ2-3, with 14 bases identical to TRBD2. V lost 1 base and J lost 3; bases outside the gene matches: 3. CDR1 is SGHVS, CDR2 FNYEAQ, per germline. This CDR3 is 17 amino acids long. CDR3 residues: CASSLGGTSGRTDTQYF. The CDR3 DNA is TGTGCCAGCAGCTTAGGGGGGACTAGCGGGAGAACAGATACGCAGTATTTT.

This clonotype was recorded many times. An end of the junction does not agree with germline; a read error may underlie this. The chain joins TRBV12-3 or TRBV12-4 to TRBJ2-5, with TRBD2 matching over 12 bases. CDR3 length equals 14 residues. The CDR3 sequence: CASSLAGGQETQYF. CDR3 nucleotides: TGTGCCAGCAGTCTAGCGGGGGGGCAAGAGACCCAGTACTTC.

This clonotype showed up many times. The chain carries TRBV20-1 and TRBJ1-2; 7 bases fit TRBD1. The V segment lost 5 bases and the J segment 2 bases; nucleotides outside the gene matches: 11. Germline CDR1 and CDR2: DFQATT and SNEGSKA (reference sequence). The CDR3 sequence is 15 residues long. The CDR3 protein is CSAYPSGGGNYGYTF. In nucleotides, the CDR3 is TGCAGTGCTTACCCCTCAGGGGGAGGAAACTATGGCTACACCTTC.

At least ten counts were recorded for this clonotype. The chain carries TRBV24-1 and TRBJ2-7; a weak D match, TRBD2 (5 bases). Germline CDR1 reads KGHDR; CDR2 reads SFDVKD. Trimming removed 9 bases at V and 6 bases at J, with 14 bases between. The CDR3 totals 12 residues. The chain's CDR3 is CATADGGGEQYF. The CDR3 DNA reads as TGTGCCACCGCGGACGGAGGAGGCGAGCAGTACTTC.

This clonotype was seen ten or more times. This chain joins TRBV28 and TRBJ2-7; no clear D gene. Germline values: CDR1 MDHEN, CDR2 SYDVKM. V was trimmed by 4 bases and J by 3 bases, leaving 10 bases between them. The CDR3 runs to 13 residues. CDR3 sequence reads: CASSSARNYEQYF. CDR3 coding DNA: TGTGCCAGCAGTTCCGCCAGGAACTACGAGCAGTACTTC.

In its sample, this clonotype was seen many times. The rearrangement uses TRBV7-8 and TRBJ2-1; no clear D. This CDR3 region has 15 residues. CDR1 SGHVS and CDR2 FQNEAQ come from the germline V gene. V shed 5 bases and J shed 0 bases, with 11 bases lying between them. The CDR3 DNA follows: TGTGCCAGCAGCGAAGCCGCCGGCTCCTACAATGAGCAGTTCTTC. Its translation is CASSEAAGSYNEQFF.

Details on this clonotype: A much more abundant neighbour one base away suggests this may be a read error. The chain uses TRBV2 and TRBJ2-3, with D tentatively TRBD1 (6 bases). The CDR3 contains 15 residues. Looked up from germline, CDR1 is SNHLY and CDR2 is FYNNEI. The CDR3 nucleotides are TGTGCCGGCAGCCCAGGGGTACGCTCCACAGATACGCAGTATTTT. This encodes CAGSPGVRSTDTQYF.

The sample holds many counts of this clonotype. V and J are TRBV9 and TRBJ2-7, with D perhaps matching TRBD2 (5 bases). Trimming took off 3 bases at V and 2 bases at J, with 12 bases between the two ends. This CDR3 comprises 14 residues. The germline gives CDR1 SGDLS, CDR2 YYNGEE. CDR3 residues: CASSADSPAYEQYF. As DNA, the CDR3 is TGTGCCAGCAGCGCGGACTCCCCAGCCTACGAGCAGTACTTC.

This clonotype was recorded many times. The chain uses TRBV7-9 and TRBJ2-1; a possible D gene is TRBD1 (5 bases). The CDR3 length is 16 residues. Trimming took 1 base from V and 5 from J, leaving 15 bases between them. Germline CDR1 reads SEHNR; CDR2 reads FQNEAQ (reference sequence). CDR3 DNA: TGTGCCAGCAGCTTAGTTGGAAGGGGTATGAACAATGAGCAGTTCTTC. Amino acids: CASSLVGRGMNNEQFF.

In this sample, this clonotype turned up many times. The chain has TRBV11-1 and TRBJ2-2; 7 bases are shared with TRBD2. The CDR3 loop spans 20 amino acids. Per germline, CDR1 SGHAT and CDR2 FQDESV (reference sequence). The J segment lost 2 bases and the V segment lost 2 bases, leaving 17 bases of the junction unmatched. The CDR3 DNA is TGTGCCAGCAGCTTAACCCCCTCCCACACAAGACTAGCTAACACCGGGGAGCTGTTTTTT. Encoded protein: CASSLTPSHTRLANTGELFF.

At least ten counts were recorded for this clonotype. This chain joins TRBV2 and TRBJ1-5; weak D call: TRBD1 (6 bases). The CDR3 totals 15 residues. The germline CDR1 and CDR2 sequences are SNHLY and FYNNEI. Deletions cut 5 bases from V and 0 bases from J, with 11 bases between. The CDR3 sequence: CASSQGGYSNQPQHF. CDR3 sequence (DNA): TGTGCCAGCAGTCAAGGGGGATATAGCAATCAGCCCCAGCATTTT. Full variable domain (missing parts from reference TRBV2 and TRBJ1-5): EPEVTQTPSHQVTQMGQEVILRCVPISNHLYFYWYRQILGQKVEFLVSFYNNEISEKSEIFDDQFSVERPDGSNFTLKIRSTKLEDSAMYFCASSQGGYSNQPQHFGDGTRLSIL.